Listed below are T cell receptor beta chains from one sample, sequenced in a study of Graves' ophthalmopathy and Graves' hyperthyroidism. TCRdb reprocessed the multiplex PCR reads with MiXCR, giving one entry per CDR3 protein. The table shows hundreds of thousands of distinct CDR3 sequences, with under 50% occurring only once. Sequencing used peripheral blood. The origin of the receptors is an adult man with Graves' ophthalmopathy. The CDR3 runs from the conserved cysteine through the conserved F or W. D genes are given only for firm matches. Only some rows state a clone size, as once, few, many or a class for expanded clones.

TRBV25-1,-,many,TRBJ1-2,CASSARGAGPNYGYTF,TGTGCCAGCAGTGCCCGAGGGGCAGGGCCTAACTATGGCTACACCTTC
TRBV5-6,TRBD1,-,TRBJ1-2,CASSVRGQGGNGYTF,TGTGCCAGCAGCGTCAGGGGACAGGGCGGCAATGGCTACACCTTC
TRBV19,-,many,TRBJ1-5,CASSTNSNQPQHF,TGTGCCAGTAGTACCAATAGCAATCAGCCCCAGCATTTT
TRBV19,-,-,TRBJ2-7,CASSDLSHYEQYF,TGTGCCAGTTCTGATTTGTCCCACTACGAGCAGTACTTC
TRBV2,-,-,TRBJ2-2,CASSDLRPGELFF,TGCGCCAGCAGTGACCTTAGGCCAGGGGAGCTGTTTTTT
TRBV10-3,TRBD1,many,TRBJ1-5,CAIQPGTGNQPQHF,TGTGCCATCCAGCCCGGGACAGGGAATCAGCCCCAGCATTTT
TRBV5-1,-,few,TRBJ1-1,CASSNWGRGNTEAFF,TGCGCCAGCAGTAACTGGGGGCGGGGGAACACTGAAGCTTTCTTT
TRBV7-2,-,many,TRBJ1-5,CASSLWQSNQPQHF,TGTGCCAGCAGCTTATGGCAGAGCAATCAGCCCCAGCATTTT
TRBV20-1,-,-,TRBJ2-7,CSARDLRTAVPGEQYF,TGCAGTGCTAGAGATTTGAGGACAGCCGTCCCCGGAGAGCAGTACTTC
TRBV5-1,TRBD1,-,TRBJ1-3,CASSPYADRAGNTIYF,TGCGCCAGCAGCCCCTACGCCGACAGGGCAGGAAACACCATATATTTT
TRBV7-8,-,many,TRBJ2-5,CASSPLRGETQYF,TGTGCCAGCAGCCCCCTCCGGGGAGAGACCCAGTACTTC
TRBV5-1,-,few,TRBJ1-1,CASSLYPLNTEAFF,TGCGCCAGCAGCCTTTACCCTTTGAACACTGAAGCTTTCTTT
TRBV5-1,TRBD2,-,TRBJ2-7,CASSQLSGLAVYEQYF,TGCGCCAGCAGCCAACTCTCCGGACTAGCAGTTTACGAGCAGTACTTC
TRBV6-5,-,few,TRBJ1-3,CASSYWRGTGNTIYF,TGTGCCAGCAGTTATTGGAGGGGTACTGGAAACACCATATATTTT
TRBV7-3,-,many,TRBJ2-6,CASSLQAGANVLTF,TGTGCCAGCAGCTTACAGGCTGGGGCCAACGTCCTGACTTTC
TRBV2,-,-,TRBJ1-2,CASSERETSGYTF,TGTGCCAGCAGTGAACGGGAGACTAGCGGCTACACCTTC
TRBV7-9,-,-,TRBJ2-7,CAIHIGGGEQYF,TGTGCCATCCACATAGGGGGGGGCGAGCAGTACTTC
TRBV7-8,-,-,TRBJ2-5,CASSPGSQPQYF,TGTGCCAGCAGCCCAGGGAGTCAGCCCCAGTACTTC
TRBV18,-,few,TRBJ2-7,CASSPQMYEQYF,TGTGCCAGCTCACCACAGATGTACGAGCAGTACTTC
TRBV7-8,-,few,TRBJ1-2,CASSQGDGANYGYTF,TGTGCCAGCAGCCAAGGGGACGGGGCTAACTATGGCTACACCTTC
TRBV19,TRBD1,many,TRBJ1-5,CASTIQGLEQPQHF,TGTGCCAGTACCATACAGGGGTTGGAACAGCCCCAGCATTTT
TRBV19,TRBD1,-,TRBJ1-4,CASRTQGASGGKLFF,TGTGCCAGTAGGACCCAGGGGGCTAGCGGGGGAAAACTGTTTTTT
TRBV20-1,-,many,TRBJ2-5,CSARPQGETQYF,TGCAGTGCTAGACCCCAGGGGGAGACCCAGTACTTC
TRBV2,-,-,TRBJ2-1,CASSEYSSYNEQFF,TGTGCCAGCAGTGAATATAGTTCGTACAATGAGCAGTTCTTC
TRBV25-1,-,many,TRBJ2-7,CASSDQQGSAEQYF,TGTGCCAGCAGTGACCAACAGGGTTCGGCCGAGCAGTACTTC
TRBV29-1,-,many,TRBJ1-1,CSVWPPGTEAFF,TGCAGCGTTTGGCCCCCGGGCACTGAAGCTTTCTTT
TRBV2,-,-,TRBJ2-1,CASSDLMGISYNEQFF,TGTGCCAGCAGTGATCTAATGGGGATCTCATACAATGAGCAGTTCTTC
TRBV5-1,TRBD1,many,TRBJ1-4,CASSLGQGALGQKLFF,TGCGCCAGCAGCCTCGGACAGGGGGCATTAGGCCAAAAACTGTTTTTT
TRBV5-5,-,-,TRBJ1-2,CASSSPPGVPHGYTF,TGTGCCAGCAGCTCTCCCCCCGGGGTCCCGCATGGCTACACCTTC
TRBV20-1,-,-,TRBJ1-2,CSARDKGRSNYGYTF,TGCAGTGCTAGAGATAAGGGCCGATCTAACTATGGCTACACCTTC
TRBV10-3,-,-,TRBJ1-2,CAITEVWGGYGYTF,TGTGCCATCACCGAGGTCTGGGGAGGCTATGGCTACACCTTC
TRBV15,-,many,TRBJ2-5,CATSRAKLVQETQYF,TGTGCCACCAGCAGAGCCAAACTAGTGCAAGAGACCCAGTACTTC
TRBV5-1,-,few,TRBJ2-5,CASSLGIAAKETQYF,TGCGCCAGCAGCTTGGGGATAGCGGCGAAAGAGACCCAGTACTTC
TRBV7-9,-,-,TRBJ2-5,CASSPPETQNF,TGTGCCAGCAGTCCGCCAGAGACCCAGAACTTC
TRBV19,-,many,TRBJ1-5,CASSPAAGQPQHF,TGTGCCAGTTCCCCCGCGGCAGGGCAGCCCCAGCATTTT
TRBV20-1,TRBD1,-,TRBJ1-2,CSASGTGENYGYTF,TGCAGTGCTAGCGGGACAGGGGAGAACTATGGCTACACCTTC
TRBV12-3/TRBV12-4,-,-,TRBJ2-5,CASSLSRPRLETQYF,TGTGCCAGCAGTTTATCGCGTCCCCGGCTCGAGACCCAGTACTTC
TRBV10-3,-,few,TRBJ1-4,CAISGSRTAQNEKLFF,TGTGCCATCAGTGGGAGTCGGACAGCTCAGAATGAAAAACTGTTTTTT
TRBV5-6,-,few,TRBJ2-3,CAGRSRSSTDTQYF,TGTGCCGGGAGGAGCCGGTCTAGCACAGATACGCAGTATTTT
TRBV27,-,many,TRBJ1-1,CASSPGEYTEAFF,TGTGCCAGCAGCCCTGGGGAGTACACTGAAGCTTTCTTT
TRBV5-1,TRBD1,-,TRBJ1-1,CASSLISRGTSEAFF,TGCGCCAGCAGCTTGATTAGCAGGGGGACATCTGAAGCTTTCTTT
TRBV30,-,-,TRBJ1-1,CAWRGARNTEAFF,TGTGCCTGGCGGGGGGCTAGGAACACTGAAGCTTTCTTT
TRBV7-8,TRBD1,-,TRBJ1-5,CASSPGTVKETQHF,TGTGCCAGCAGCCCCGGGACAGTTAAAGAGACCCAGCATTTT
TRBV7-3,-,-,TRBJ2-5,CASSLGPGDETQYF,TGTGCCAGCAGCTTGGGACCCGGCGATGAGACCCAGTACTTC
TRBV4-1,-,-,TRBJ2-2,CASSLSPGSGELFF,TGCGCCAGCAGCCTAAGTCCGGGTTCCGGGGAGCTGTTTTTT
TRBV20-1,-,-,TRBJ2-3,CSARTWGTDTQYF,TGCAGTGCTAGGACCTGGGGCACAGATACGCAGTATTTT
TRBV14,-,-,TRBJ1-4,CASSRTRAPHEKLFF,TGTGCCAGCAGCCGTACCAGGGCCCCCCATGAAAAACTGTTTTTT
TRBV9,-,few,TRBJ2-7,CASSKEGGYFEQYF,TGTGCCAGCAGCAAGGAGGGGGGGTATTTCGAGCAGTACTTC
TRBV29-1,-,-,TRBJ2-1,CSVLAPREEQFF,TGCAGCGTGTTGGCTCCCCGGGAGGAGCAGTTCTTC
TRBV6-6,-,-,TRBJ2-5,CASSAQAGRMETQYF,TGTGCCAGCAGTGCTCAGGCAGGGAGGATGGAGACCCAGTACTTC
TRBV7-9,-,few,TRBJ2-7,CASSPVGVKDEQYF,TGTGCCAGCAGCCCCGTGGGGGTAAAGGACGAGCAGTACTTC
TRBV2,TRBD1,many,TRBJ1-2,CACITPTGNYGYTF,TGTGCCTGCATCACTCCGACAGGGAACTATGGCTACACCTTC
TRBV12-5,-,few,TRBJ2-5,CASGLVLGASETQYF,TGTGCTAGTGGTTTGGTACTCGGAGCGAGCGAGACCCAGTACTTC
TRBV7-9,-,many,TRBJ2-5,CASSLAGFRETQYF,TGTGCCAGCAGCTTAGCGGGGTTTCGAGAGACCCAGTACTTC
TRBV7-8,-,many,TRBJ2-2,CASRPLGLAHTGELFF,TGTGCCAGCAGGCCCCTTGGGCTAGCGCACACCGGGGAGCTGTTTTTT
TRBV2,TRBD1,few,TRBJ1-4,CASSGGTGSEKLFF,TGTGCCAGCAGTGGGGGGACAGGGAGTGAAAAACTGTTTTTT
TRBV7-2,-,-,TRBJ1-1,CASSLAPGDTEAFF,TGTGCCAGCAGCTTGGCCCCAGGAGACACTGAAGCTTTCTTT
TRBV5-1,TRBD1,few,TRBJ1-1,CASSLGQGGGEAFF,TGCGCCAGCAGCTTGGGACAGGGAGGAGGTGAAGCTTTCTTT
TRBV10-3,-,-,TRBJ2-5,CAISVGETRYF,TGTGCCATCAGTGTTGGGGAGACCCGGTACTTC